The next 12 T cell receptor beta chains were all read from a single sample in a study of OX40 agonist ivuxolimab in advanced cancers. Libraries were prepared by immunoSEQ multiplex PCR; TCRdb keeps only in-frame clonotypes and omits some of them. Altogether tens of thousands of clones are present, 79% being singletons, with the ten largest covering roughly a tenth. This material consisted of CD4+ or CD8+ T cells sorted from blood, taken in a trial of the OX40 agonist ivuxolimab. The receptors shown here come from an adult with an advanced solid tumor such as melanoma, head and neck, liver or kidney cancer.

The chain combines TRBV5-1 with TRBJ2-2; TRBD2 matches 8 bases. Germline V lookup: CDR1 SGHRS, CDR2 YFSETQ. The CDR3 spans 17 residues. The V gene end was trimmed by 4 bases and the J gene end by 4 bases; junction bases not matched to a gene: 12. The CDR3 nucleotides read TGCGCCAGCAGCGGCATAGCGCGGGGGGCCTCCACCGGGGAGCTGTTTTTT. Its protein is CASSGIARGASTGELFF.

Details on this clone: In the same sample, other DNA sequences code for this CDR3. This sequence joins TRBV4-3 and TRBJ2-7; the D gene is possibly TRBD2 (5 bases). Trimming took 0 bases from V and 6 from J, leaving 12 bases between them. The germline CDR1 and CDR2 sequences are LGHNA and YSLEER. CDR3 length equals 14 residues. The CDR3 nucleotides read TGCGCCAGCAGCCAAGATAGACGGGCGGGCGAGCAGTACTTC. Residues: CASSQDRRAGEQYF.

The genes are TRBV15 and TRBJ2-3; 15 nucleotides line up with TRBD2. This CDR3 spans 16 amino acids. With 6 bases clipped from V and 0 bases from J, the junction kept 1 base outside the gene matches. Per the germline V gene, CDR1 is LNHNV and CDR2 is YYDKDF (reference sequence). The CDR3 sequence is CATRGLAGGSTDTQYF. The CDR3 DNA follows: TGTGCCACCAGGGGACTAGCGGGAGGTAGCACAGATACGCAGTATTTT.

The chain links TRBV16 to TRBJ1-1; tentative D call: TRBD1 (6 bases). Germline V gene sequence: CDR1 KGHSY, CDR2 FQNENV. The V gene lost 0 bases and the J gene lost 4 bases, with 9 bases spanning the gap. The CDR3 extends over 14 amino acids. The CDR3 protein is CASSQSAGVTEAFF. The CDR3 DNA is TGTGCCAGCAGCCAATCGGCAGGGGTCACTGAAGCTTTCTTT.

This chain joins TRBV5-1 and TRBJ2-7, with a possible D match to TRBD1 (6 bases). This CDR3 region has 15 residues. V was cut by 4 bases and J by 3 bases, with 17 bases left in between. Germline V gene data show CDR1 as SGHRS and CDR2 as YFSETQ. The CDR3 loop is CASSDPRGKSYEQYF. The CDR3 bases are TGCGCCAGCAGCGATCCCAGGGGAAAGAGCTACGAGCAGTACTTC.

The V gene is TRBV27, the J gene TRBJ2-7, with D uncertain. CDR1 is MNHEY and CDR2 is SMNVEV in the germline V gene (reference sequence). V shed 5 bases and J shed 7 bases, with 18 bases lying between them. CDR3 length equals 14 residues. CDR3 nucleotide sequence: TGTGCCAGCAGTGATTCAGGAAGGCCCACAGAGCAGTACTTC. Translated: CASSDSGRPTEQYF.

The rearrangement uses TRBV28 and TRBJ2-7, with D perhaps matching TRBD1 or TRBD2 (6 bases each). The CDR3 is 14 amino acids. V lost 3 bases and J 5 bases, leaving 14 bases between the germline ends. Germline V gene lookup returns CDR1 MDHEN and CDR2 SYDVKM. As DNA, the CDR3 is TGTGCCAGCAGTTTCGCTCAGGGGAGGCACGAGCAGTACTTC. Its protein is CASSFAQGRHEQYF.

The chain carries TRBV7-2 and TRBJ2-3; unclear D gene. Germline lookup yields CDR1 SGHTA and CDR2 FQGNSA. The CDR3 loop spans 14 amino acids. The germline V and J ends were trimmed by 2 bases and 0 bases, with 6 bases remaining between them. This chain's CDR3 is CASSLPGSTDTQYF. The CDR3 DNA follows: TGTGCCAGCAGCTTACCCGGGAGCACAGATACGCAGTATTTT.

The gene calls are TRBV5-4 and TRBJ2-3, with D uncertain. With 1 base removed from V and 6 bases from J, the gap between germline ends came to 6 bases. Germline CDR1 reads SGHNT; CDR2 reads YYREEE (reference sequence). This CDR3 has 12 residues. The CDR3 nucleotides are TGTGCCAGCAGCTTGAATCTCGATACGCAGTATTTT. Translating gives CASSLNLDTQYF.

The chain combines TRBV7-3 with TRBJ1-1, with D uncertain. CDR1 SGHTA and CDR2 FQGTGA come from the germline V gene. V was shortened by 0 bases and J by 0 bases, with 11 bases between the two germline ends. CDR3 length: 16 residues. The chain's CDR3 is CASSLTHVQMNTEAFF. The CDR3 DNA reads TGTGCCAGCAGCTTAACACACGTCCAGATGAACACTGAAGCTTTCTTT.

The V gene is TRBV28, the J gene TRBJ2-7; no clear D. CDR1 is MDHEN, CDR2 SYDVKM, per germline. The CDR3 is 12 residues long. V was trimmed by 5 bases and J by 3 bases, leaving 8 bases between them. In DNA, the CDR3 is TGTGCCAGCAGTGGGGTTTTCTACGAGCAGTACTTC. Encoded protein: CASSGVFYEQYF.

The sample holds one count of this clone. The rearrangement uses TRBV10-1 and TRBJ1-1; no firm D call. V shed 6 bases and J shed 3 bases, with 14 bases lying between them. The CDR3 is made up of 14 amino acids. Germline V CDR1 and CDR2: WNHNN, SYGVQD (reference sequence). The CDR3: CASSDLWRDTEAFF. The CDR3 region has the DNA TGCGCCAGCAGCGATCTCTGGCGGGACACTGAAGCTTTCTTT.